This T cell receptor (beta chain) originates from a study of blood T cell repertoires in COVID-19. Sequenced by immunoSEQ multiplex PCR; TCRdb stores in-frame clones only, minus some. Of some 360,000 clones listed, 88% are singletons. Sequences were obtained from PBMCs or T cells enriched from blood (not recorded which). The clonotype comes from a woman under 40 who had been exposed to COVID-19.

The DNA of the CDR3 is TGTGCCAGCAGTTACACCGGGACAGTAACTAACTATGGCTACACCTTC. Amino acid sequence: CASSYTGTVTNYGYTF. The chain combines TRBV6-5 with TRBJ1-2, with 7 bases lining up with TRBD1. The junction had 6 bases not matched to a gene; V was cut back by 2 bases and J by 0 bases. This CDR3 contains 16 residues. The germline V gene encodes CDR1 MNHEY and CDR2 SVGAGI.